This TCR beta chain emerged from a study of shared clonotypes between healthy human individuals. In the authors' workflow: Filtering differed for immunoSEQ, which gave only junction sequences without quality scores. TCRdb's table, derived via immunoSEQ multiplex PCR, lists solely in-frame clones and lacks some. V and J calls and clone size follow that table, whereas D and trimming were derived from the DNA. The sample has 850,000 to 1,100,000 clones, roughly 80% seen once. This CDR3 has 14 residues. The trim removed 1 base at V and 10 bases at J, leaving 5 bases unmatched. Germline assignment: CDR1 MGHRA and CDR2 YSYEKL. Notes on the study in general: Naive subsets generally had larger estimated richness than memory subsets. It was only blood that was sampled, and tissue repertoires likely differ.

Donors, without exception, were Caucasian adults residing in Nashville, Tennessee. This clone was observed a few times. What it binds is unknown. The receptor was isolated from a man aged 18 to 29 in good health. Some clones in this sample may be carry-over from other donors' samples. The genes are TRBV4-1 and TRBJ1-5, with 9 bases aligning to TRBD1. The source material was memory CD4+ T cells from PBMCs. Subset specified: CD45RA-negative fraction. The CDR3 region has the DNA TGCGCCAGCAGCCAAGCTGGGACAGGGAATCCCCAGCATTTT. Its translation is CASSQAGTGNPQHF.